This T cell receptor beta chain was profiled in a study of blood T cells in healthy people across ages. Germline V gene sequence: CDR1 GTSNPN, CDR2 SVGIG (reference sequence). The CDR3 consists of 14 residues. The V end was cut by 1 base, the J end by 5 bases, with 11 bases between. Through a sample-barcoded 5' primer and a J-beta primer mix, a second PCR was run for roughly 6 to 11 cycles. TCRdb processed the 5' RACE reads anew with MiXCR; each CDR3 protein has one entry. The sample has about 1.1 million distinct CDR3 sequences, more than 30% seen once. The chain is built from TRBV30 and TRBJ2-2; tentatively, D is TRBD1 (6 bases). Sequencing was carried out using blood. The clonotype comes from a man younger than 30 in good health. The CDR3 spells CAWSAGTYTGELFF. The DNA of the CDR3 is TGTGCCTGGAGTGCAGGGACATATACCGGGGAGCTGTTTTTT.